One sample yielded the 26 T cell receptor beta chains listed below, sequenced in a study of T cell repertoires in cytomegalovirus infection. MiXCR was run by TCRdb on the reads, yielding one entry per CDR3 protein. Among roughly 320,000 distinct CDR3 sequences listed, 8% to 10% were seen once. What was sequenced was PBMCs. The origin of the receptors is a human donor in good health (CMV status not recorded). Some clones in this sample may be carry-over from other donors' samples.

This clonotype was seen at least ten times. The rearrangement uses TRBV24-1 and TRBJ2-3; D gene uncertain. Germline CDR1 KGHDR, CDR2 SFDVKD. The CDR3 extends over 14 amino acids. With 4 bases removed from V and 6 bases from J, the gap between germline ends came to 13 bases. The CDR3 region is CATSEPTSTDTQYF. In nucleotides, the CDR3 is TGTGCCACCAGTGAGCCTACATCGACGGATACGCAGTATTTT.

The rearrangement links TRBV7-8 to TRBJ1-5; D may be TRBD1 (5 bases). Trimming shortened V by 4 bases and J by 6 bases, and 13 bases separated the two germline ends. The CDR3 loop spans 14 amino acids. The V gene's germline CDR1 is SGHVS and CDR2 FQNEAQ. This CDR3 reads CASSWGFGGQPQHF. In DNA, the CDR3 is TGTGCCAGCAGCTGGGGATTCGGGGGTCAGCCCCAGCATTTT.

Many counts were recorded for this clonotype. Here the CDR3 DNA reads TGCAGTGCTAGAGTGGCAGGGGGAACCTACGAGCAGTACTTC. Its translation: CSARVAGGTYEQYF. The chain uses TRBV20-1 and TRBJ2-7, with TRBD1 matching over 7 bases. Germline CDR1 is DFQATT and CDR2 is SNEGSKA (reference sequence). The CDR3 runs 14 residues. J was trimmed by 2 bases and V by 1 base; bases with no gene match: 5.

This clonotype came up a few times. The chain combines TRBV18 with TRBJ1-1, with D possibly TRBD1 on 6 matching bases. The CDR3 is 15 residues long. The germline CDR1 and CDR2 sequences are KGHSH and LQKENI. The V end lost 5 bases, the J end lost 1 base, and 14 bases lay between the germline ends. The DNA of the CDR3 is TGTGCCAGCTCAGCTGAACTACAGGGGAACACTGAAGCTTTCTTT. Translated, it gives CASSAELQGNTEAFF.

This clonotype showed up many times. J is TRBJ2-5 and V is TRBV6-1; 11 nucleotides agree with TRBD2. This CDR3 is built from 16 residues. CDR1 is MNHNS, CDR2 SASEGT, per germline. V gave up 7 bases and J gave up 7 bases; unmatched junction bases: 14. Written as DNA, the CDR3 is TGTGCCAGCACCTTAGGGGCTAGCGGGGGGCGGGTGACCCAGTACTTC. As protein: CASTLGASGGRVTQYF.

In its sample, this clonotype was seen many times. The V gene is TRBV20-1, the J gene TRBJ2-7; the match to TRBD1 covers 11 bases. The CDR3 totals 13 residues. Germline-derived CDR1 and CDR2 are DFQATT and SNEGSKA (reference sequence). Unmatched junction bases numbered 6, after V lost 6 bases and J lost 5 bases. The CDR3 DNA follows: TGCAGTGCCCCGGGACAGGGGGTTAACGAGCAGTACTTC. Residues: CSAPGQGVNEQYF.

This clonotype came up many times. The CDR3 protein is CASSFDPNEDNEQFF. The CDR3 DNA sequence: TGTGCCAGCAGCTTTGACCCCAACGAAGATAATGAGCAGTTCTTC. The chain has TRBV11-3 and TRBJ2-1; D is unclear. CDR3 size: 15 residues. V lost 3 bases to trimming and J lost 7 bases, with 16 bases between them. Per the germline V gene, CDR1 is SGHNT and CDR2 is YENEEA.

This clonotype showed up just a few times. The V and J genes are TRBV6-2 or TRBV6-3 and TRBJ2-3; 8 positions match TRBD2. The germline CDR1 and CDR2 sequences are MNHEY and SVGEGT. V lost 2 bases, J lost 6 bases, and 13 bases stayed unmatched. The CDR3 runs 17 residues. CDR3 region: CASSYDPSAGGRDTQYF. The CDR3 DNA reads TGTGCCAGCAGTTACGATCCGTCGGCGGGGGGCAGGGATACGCAGTATTTT.

This clonotype was seen at least ten times. The V call is TRBV7-4, the J call TRBJ1-5, with D uncertain. V was trimmed by 8 bases and J by 5 bases, leaving 22 bases between them. The CDR3 consists of 16 residues. Germline V CDR1 and CDR2: SGHVT, SQSDAQ. As DNA, the CDR3 is TGTGCCAGCGCCTATTACAAGGGTGCCCCCGATCAGCCCCAGCATTTT. As protein: CASAYYKGAPDQPQHF.

V usage is TRBV20-1 and J usage is TRBJ2-7; tentatively, D is TRBD2 (5 bases). The V gene's germline CDR1 is DFQATT and CDR2 SNEGSKA (reference sequence). The CDR3 length is 12 residues. V lost 5 bases and J lost 0, with 8 bases in between. The CDR3 region is CSADRDSYEQYV. The CDR3 DNA follows: TGCAGTGCTGACCGGGACTCCTACGAGCAGTACGTC.

This clonotype was detected a few times. V gene TRBV29-1 combines with J gene TRBJ2-5; 8 nucleotides line up with TRBD2. With V trimmed by 6 bases and J by 5 bases, 5 bases remained unmatched. The CDR3 contains 12 residues. The germline V gene encodes CDR1 SQVTM and CDR2 ANQGSEA. CDR3 bases: TGCAGCGTCCCGGGAGGGGAGGAGACCCAGTACTTC. Its translation is CSVPGGEETQYF.

At least ten counts were recorded for this clonotype. The rearrangement joins TRBV7-9 to TRBJ1-5, with D hard to call. The CDR3 extends over 15 amino acids. Germline loops: CDR1 SEHNR, CDR2 FQNEAQ (reference sequence). V gave up 8 bases and J gave up 4 bases, with 18 bases separating them. The CDR3 coding sequence is TGTGCCAGCGCTACGACGGCCGCAGGTAATCAGCCCCAGCATTTT. Its translation: CASATTAAGNQPQHF. The full variable domain, in which reference TRBV7-9 and TRBJ1-5 provide the parts outside the CDR3, is DTGVSQNPRHKITKRGQNVTFRCDPISEHNRLYWYRQTLGQGPEFLTYFQNEAQLEKSRLLSDRFSAERPKGSFSTLEIQRTEQGDSAMYLCASATTAAGNQPQHFGDGTRLSIL.

This clonotype was picked up many times. The chain couples TRBV4-3 to TRBJ2-2; D ambiguous. CDR3 size: 18 residues. Trimming removed 1 base from V and 0 bases from J, with 15 bases in between. The germline CDR1 and CDR2 sequences are LGHNA and YSLEER. The CDR3 DNA follows: TGCGCCAGCAGCCAAGTTGTAGCCGGGCAGGCGAACACCGGGGAGCTGTTTTTT. It codes for CASSQVVAGQANTGELFF.

This clonotype came up many times. The chain combines TRBV28 with TRBJ2-5; 8 bases are shared with TRBD1. This CDR3 region has 13 residues. J lost 7 bases, V lost 5 bases, and 6 bases had no gene match. In germline, CDR1 is MDHEN, CDR2 SYDVKM. The CDR3 sequence: CASSTGQGGTQYF. Written as DNA, the CDR3 is TGTGCCAGCAGTACCGGACAGGGAGGGACCCAGTACTTC.

This clonotype has at least ten counts. The CDR3 region has the DNA TGTGCCAGCAGCTTATCGAGTGAGCAGTTCTTC. Amino acid sequence: CASSLSSEQFF. The rearrangement joins TRBV7-2 to TRBJ2-1; D call uncertain. Per the germline V gene, CDR1 is SGHTA and CDR2 is FQGNSA. Trimming stripped 2 bases from V and 9 bases from J, with 5 bases between. CDR3 length: 11 amino acids.

In this sample, this clonotype turned up many times. V and J are TRBV2 and TRBJ2-7; D is undetermined. Trimming pared 6 bases from V and 7 bases from J, leaving 10 bases between. Per germline, CDR1 SNHLY and CDR2 FYNNEI. This CDR3 spans 11 amino acids. CDR3 loop: CASRMYVEQYF. DNA of the CDR3: TGTGCCAGCAGGATGTACGTTGAGCAGTACTTC.

This clonotype was counted only a few times. CDR3 loop: CASSDLDRPYEQYF. DNA of the CDR3: TGTGCCAGCAGTGACTTGGACAGACCCTACGAGCAGTACTTC. V gene TRBV25-1 combines with J gene TRBJ2-7; possibly TRBD1 for D (6 bases). The ends were cut back, 3 bases at V and 2 bases at J, with 11 bases in the middle. In germline, CDR1 is MGHDK, CDR2 SYGVNS. This CDR3 has 14 residues.

The sample holds many counts of this clonotype. The rearrangement joins TRBV7-6 to TRBJ2-1; D assignment may be TRBD1 or TRBD2 (5 bases each). The CDR3 runs to 13 residues. The V gene's germline CDR1 is SGHVS and CDR2 FNYEAQ. The V end was cut by 5 bases, the J end by 7 bases, with 12 bases between. Here the CDR3 DNA reads TGTGCCAGCAGCCCGAGGGGTGTAAATGAGCAGTTCTTC. Translating it yields CASSPRGVNEQFF. Together with reference TRBV7-6 and TRBJ2-1, the CDR3 gives the full variable domain: GAGVSQSPRYKVTKRGQDVALRCDPISGHVSLYWYRQALGQGPEFLTYFNYEAQQDKSGLPNDRFSAERPEGSISTLTIQRTEQRDSAMYRCASSPRGVNEQFFGPGTRLTVL.

This clonotype appeared many times. This rearrangement joins TRBV19 to TRBJ2-1; 7 bases align to TRBD1. Germline lookup yields CDR1 LNHDA and CDR2 SQIVND (reference sequence). The length of the CDR3 is 15 residues. V lost 3 bases to trimming and J lost 3 bases; unmatched junction nucleotides: 5. CDR3 sequence reads: CASSMKGANYNEQFF. The CDR3 DNA sequence: TGTGCCAGTAGTATGAAGGGGGCAAACTACAATGAGCAGTTCTTC.

This clonotype has at least ten counts. The chain links TRBV7-2 to TRBJ2-7, with D perhaps given as TRBD1 or TRBD2 (6 bases each). V was cut by 6 bases and J by 3 bases, with 21 bases left in between. The V gene's germline CDR1 is SGHTA and CDR2 FQGNSA. The CDR3 totals 16 residues. The CDR3 bases are TGTGCCAGCAGTTTGACGGGGGTACAGGGTTTCTACGAGCAGTACGTC. Encoded protein: CASSLTGVQGFYEQYV.

At least ten counts were recorded for this clonotype. V gene TRBV5-4 combines with J gene TRBJ2-1; 7 bases map to TRBD2. V gave up 2 bases and J gave up 2 bases; unmatched junction bases: 7. CDR3 length: 16 residues. The germline gives CDR1 SGHNT, CDR2 YYREEE (reference sequence). CDR3 sequence reads: CASSFSAGWAYNEQFF. The CDR3 DNA sequence: TGTGCCAGCAGCTTCTCAGCGGGGTGGGCCTACAATGAGCAGTTCTTC.

This clonotype occurred many times. The rearrangement links TRBV20-1 to TRBJ2-2; a possible D gene is TRBD2 (5 bases). The CDR3 length is 15 residues. The V gene lost 0 bases and the J gene lost 1 base, with 9 bases spanning the gap. Germline CDR1 reads DFQATT; CDR2 reads SNEGSKA (reference sequence). CDR3 coding DNA: TGCAGTGCTAGAGATTCGGGAAGGAACACCGGGGAGCTGTTTTTT. The encoded protein is CSARDSGRNTGELFF.

This clonotype was picked up many times. The chain employs TRBV7-9 and TRBJ1-1; D is perhaps TRBD1 (6 bases). V was pared by 1 base and J by 4 bases, with 19 bases between. Germline V lookup: CDR1 SEHNR, CDR2 FQNEAQ (reference sequence). The CDR3 is 17 residues long. CDR3 region: CASSLGVGAGLGTEAFF. The CDR3 nucleotides read TGTGCCAGCAGCTTAGGTGTGGGGGCAGGGTTGGGCACTGAAGCTTTCTTT.

This clonotype was detected ten times or more. This sequence joins TRBV20-1 and TRBJ1-2; possibly TRBD1 for D (6 bases). V dropped 6 bases and J dropped 0 bases, with 11 bases sitting between them. The CDR3 runs to 13 residues. Germline V gives CDR1 DFQATT, CDR2 SNEGSKA (reference sequence). This CDR3 is CSAPGVTNYGYTF. The CDR3 DNA is TGCAGTGCCCCAGGGGTCACTAACTATGGCTACACCTTC.

The table lists this clonotype with many counts. The V and J genes are TRBV14 and TRBJ1-2; 7 bases line up with TRBD1. The V and J ends lost 3 bases and 4 bases, in that order; junction bases with no gene match: 11. Germline V gene sequence: CDR1 SGHDN, CDR2 FVKESK. The length of the CDR3 is 16 residues. The CDR3 loop is CASSHLPGQPFYGYTF. DNA of the CDR3: TGTGCCAGCAGCCACCTCCCGGGACAGCCATTCTATGGCTACACCTTC.

This chain connects TRBV20-1 to TRBJ1-5, with 7 nucleotides matching TRBD1. CDR1 DFQATT and CDR2 SNEGSKA come from the germline V gene (reference sequence). This CDR3 has 14 residues. The V segment lost 4 bases and the J segment 2 bases; nucleotides outside the gene matches: 5. The CDR3: CSATDRHGNQPQHF. Here the CDR3 DNA reads TGCAGTGCTACGGACAGGCATGGCAATCAGCCCCAGCATTTT.